This TCR beta chain was profiled in a study of CD4+ T cells in melanoma. Sequencing was performed with immunoSEQ multiplex PCR; in TCRdb, only in-frame clones are kept and a portion is missing. The profile shows about 7,100 clones, roughly half of them singletons. Findings of the study overall: A reported correlation linked neoantigen-specific CD4+ T cells to CD8+, macrophage and B cell function. Diverse differentiation states were reported for melanoma neoantigen-specific CD4+ T cells.

Looked up from germline, CDR1 is SGHKS and CDR2 is YYEKEE (reference sequence). After removal of 4 bases from V and 5 bases from J, the junction contained 9 bases not matched to a gene. The CDR3 loop spans 15 amino acids. This clone was found a few times. Antigen specificity is unknown. The V and J genes are TRBV5-5 and TRBJ2-5; 9 nucleotides match TRBD2. The origin of this receptor is a human donor with melanoma. The sample was cells from a culture (not recorded whether cultured in vitro). The DNA of the CDR3 is TGTGCCAGCAGCGACTTAGCGGGGGCCCGGGAGACCCAGTACTTC. It is translated as CASSDLAGARETQYF.